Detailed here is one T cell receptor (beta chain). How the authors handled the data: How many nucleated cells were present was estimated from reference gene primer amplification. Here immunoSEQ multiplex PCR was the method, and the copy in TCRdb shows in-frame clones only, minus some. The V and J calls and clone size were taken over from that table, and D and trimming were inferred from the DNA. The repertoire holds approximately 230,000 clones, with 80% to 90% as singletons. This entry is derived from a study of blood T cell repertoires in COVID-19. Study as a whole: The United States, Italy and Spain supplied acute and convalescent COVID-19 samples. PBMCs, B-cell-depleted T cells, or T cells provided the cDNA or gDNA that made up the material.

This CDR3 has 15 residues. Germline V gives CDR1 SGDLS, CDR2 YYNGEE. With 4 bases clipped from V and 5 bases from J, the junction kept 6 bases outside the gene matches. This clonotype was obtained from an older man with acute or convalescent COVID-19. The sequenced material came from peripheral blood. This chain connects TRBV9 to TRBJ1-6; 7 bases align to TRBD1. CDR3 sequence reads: CASSPRDSDNSPLHF. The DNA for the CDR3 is TGTGCCAGCAGCCCGCGGGACAGCGATAATTCACCCCTCCACTTT. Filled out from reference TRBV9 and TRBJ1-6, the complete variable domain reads DSGVTQTPKHLITATGQRVTLRCSPRSGDLSVYWYQQSLDQGLQFLIQYYNGEERAKGNILERFSAQQFPDLHSELNLSSLELGDSALYFCASSPRDSDNSPLHFGNGTRLTVT.